These T cell receptor beta chains were read from a single sample in a study of blood T cells in healthy people across ages. In TCRdb, the 5' RACE reads were re-called with MiXCR into one record per CDR3 protein. Among hundreds of thousands of distinct CDR3 sequences listed, around half were seen once. Sample: blood. Receptor source: a man of 80 years or more in good health. The CDR3 runs from the conserved cysteine through the conserved F or W. D genes are given only for firm matches. Size values are once, few and many counts, or a class for expanded clones, and some rows have none.

D gene,clone size,J gene,V gene,CDR3 protein,CDR3 DNA
TRBD1,.,TRBJ2-7,TRBV29-1,CSFRRTGAYEQYF,TGCAGCTTCCGCCGGACAGGGGCCTACGAGCAGTACTTC
.,few,TRBJ1-6,TRBV4-3,CASSQSRFNSPLHF,TGCGCCAGCAGCCAAAGTCGGTTTAATTCACCCCTCCACTTT
TRBD1,.,TRBJ1-1,TRBV5-1,CASAGGSETEAFF,TGCGCCAGCGCAGGGGGAAGTGAGACTGAAGCTTTCTTT
.,.,TRBJ2-7,TRBV4-1,CASSQGTTERGSYEQYF,TGCGCCAGCAGCCAAGGGACAACAGAACGGGGCTCCTACGAGCAGTACTTC
.,.,TRBJ2-2,TRBV2,CASSERGADGELFF,TGTGCCAGCAGTGAAAGGGGGGCCGACGGGGAGCTGTTTTTT
.,.,TRBJ1-1,TRBV20-1,CSARSGISEAFF,TGCAGTGCTAGATCTGGGATTTCTGAAGCTTTCTTT
.,.,TRBJ2-3,TRBV7-2,CASPASWADTQYF,TGTGCCAGCCCGGCCAGCTGGGCAGATACGCAGTATTTT
.,many,TRBJ2-1,TRBV6-5,CASSPDSYEQFF,TGTGCCAGCAGTCCGGACAGCTATGAGCAGTTCTTC
TRBD2,many,TRBJ2-1,TRBV6-5,CASSYSKGGSGRYNEQFF,TGTGCCAGCAGTTACTCGAAAGGGGGTAGCGGGAGGTACAATGAGCAGTTCTTC
TRBD2,.,TRBJ2-5,TRBV20-1,CSAYRGGRSQETQYF,TGCAGTGCTTATCGGGGGGGCAGGAGCCAAGAGACCCAGTACTTC
TRBD1,.,TRBJ2-7,TRBV29-1,CSVTHQQGNEQYF,TGCAGCGTTACCCACCAACAGGGGAACGAGCAGTACTTC
.,.,TRBJ1-1,TRBV29-1,CSVAQGPMNTEAFF,TGCAGCGTTGCACAGGGACCCATGAACACTGAAGCTTTCTTT
.,many,TRBJ2-3,TRBV6-2/TRBV6-3,CASSSGVLFKGDTQYF,TGTGCCAGCAGTTCGGGAGTCCTCTTCAAGGGAGATACGCAGTATTTT
TRBD1,few,TRBJ1-2,TRBV2,CASQAEAGGTGYTF,TGTGCCAGCCAAGCAGAGGCAGGGGGAACGGGCTACACCTTC
TRBD1,few,TRBJ1-2,TRBV7-2,CASSLVGTRGTGDYGYTF,TGTGCCAGCAGCTTAGTCGGGACGCGCGGGACAGGGGACTATGGCTACACCTTC
.,.,TRBJ1-5,TRBV7-2,CASSLNGVYSNQPQHF,TGTGCCAGCAGCTTGAACGGGGTTTATAGCAATCAGCCCCAGCATTTT
TRBD2,.,TRBJ2-3,TRBV20-1,CSAREAGGTTDTQYF,TGCAGTGCTAGAGAAGCGGGAGGAACTACAGATACGCAGTATTTT
.,.,TRBJ2-1,TRBV5-1,CASSQDKEQFF,TGCGCCAGCAGCCAAGACAAGGAGCAGTTCTTC
.,.,TRBJ1-2,TRBV10-2,CASSDQTLINYGYTF,TGCGCCAGCAGTGACCAGACACTGATTAACTATGGCTACACCTTC
.,.,TRBJ2-3,TRBV29-1,CSSRDLPGTDTQYF,TGCAGCTCAAGAGACCTCCCTGGCACAGATACGCAGTATTTT
.,.,TRBJ2-1,TRBV10-2,CASSLLRGYSNEQFF,TGCGCCAGCAGTTTACTTAGGGGTTACTCCAATGAGCAGTTCTTC